This TCR beta chain was sequenced during a study of HIV-infected children after antiretroviral therapy interruption. Looking at the study overall: Most children had recorded EBV and CMV exposure. Interruption-arm sampling covered weeks 0, 12, interruption end (24 or 48), and about 3 years post-study. Whole-study results and caveats: Some non-naive CD45RA+ T cells might be present among sorted naive cells.

RNA-based 3' RACE libraries used unique molecular identifiers. One entry per CDR3 protein, called by TCRdb with MiXCR from the 3' RACE reads. The repertoire holds around 50,000 distinct CDR3 sequences, with 4.3% as singletons. Stated treatment: PENTA 11 planned treatment interruption arm or continuous ART arm. Sorting from thawed PBMCs isolated naive CD4+ CD45RA+ CD45RO- T cells. This clonotype was detected ten times or more. Its target is unknown. V dropped 8 bases and J dropped 4 bases, with 8 bases sitting between them. The CDR3 is 12 amino acids. Sequencing used CD45RA+ CD4+ T cells from PBMCs, pooled from several time points, obtained from a donor given antiretroviral therapy, either interrupted or continuous. Subset denoted: naive CD4+ CD45RA+ CD45RO- T cells. The receptor comes from a pool of human donors with HIV. The V and J genes are TRBV12-3 or TRBV12-4 and TRBJ1-4; the D is unclear. Here the CDR3 DNA reads TGTGCCAGCTGCAAGCTTAATGAAAAACTGTTTTTT. This translates into CASCKLNEKLFF.